This T cell receptor (beta chain) comes out of a study of response to subunit inactivated influenza vaccine. Overall study findings and caveats: T cells newly recruited by each seasonal influenza vaccination are few, the authors suggested.

Germline V gives CDR1 SGHRS, CDR2 YFSETQ. The CDR3 contains 15 residues. V lost 0 bases, J lost 10 bases, and 6 bases stayed unmatched. TCRdb independently ran MiXCR on the RT-PCR reads; one entry per CDR3 protein. The table includes some 500,000 distinct CDR3 sequences, about 25% detected once. A remark on this clonotype: Its matching antigen is unknown.

Sequencing was performed on CD4+ T cells sorted from PBMCs, taken roughly 5 days after vaccination. This sequence originates from a man between 50 and 59 years old who received an inactivated influenza vaccine. The chain has TRBV5-1 and TRBJ2-1; 11 bases align to TRBD2. The CDR3, as DNA: TGCGCCAGCAGCTTGGATCTAGCGGGGGGAGTAGAGCAGTTCTTC. Protein: CASSLDLAGGVEQFF.